In this sample, the clone carrying this T cell receptor beta chain turned up many times. The antigen remains unidentified. These data originate in a study of post-analysis software for immune sequencing data. About the research overall: The disease courses spanned relapsing-remitting, secondary progressive and progressive-relapsing forms of multiple sclerosis.

The ends lost 2 bases at V and 7 bases at J; junction bases unmatched: 8. This CDR3 has 15 residues. Germline-derived CDR1 and CDR2 are MNHEY and SVGEGT. Unique molecular identifiers had been added to the TCR beta cDNA libraries. When about 1 to 11 million T cells were used, they gave roughly 500,000 cDNA molecules. Each CDR3 protein is one row after TCRdb ran MiXCR on the PCR reads. The sample lists about 770,000 distinct CDR3 sequences, 46% occurring once. Study-wide results and caveats: Compared with controls, patients showed significantly lower normalized Chao1 diversity. About 5 TRBV segments (TRBV5-6, TRBV5-1 and TRBV20-1 among them) occurred more frequently in patients than in controls.

Material: blood. The J gene is TRBJ2-1, the V gene TRBV6-2 or TRBV6-3; TRBD2 matches 7 bases. The receptor was isolated from a girl between 10 and 17 years old with multiple sclerosis. The CDR3 DNA follows: TGTGCCAGCAGTTACAGCGGGACCTCTTGGAATGAGCAGTTCTTC. Amino acids: CASSYSGTSWNEQFF.